A single sample gave rise to the 25 T cell receptor beta chains below, sequenced in a study of shared clonotypes between healthy human individuals. The repertoire was sequenced with immunoSEQ multiplex PCR; TCRdb's copy has only in-frame clones and lacks some. Among around 2.1 million clones, about 94% were seen once, and the ten largest hold more than 0.1%. Sequencing was carried out using naive CD4+ T cells sorted from blood. Noted subset: CD45RA+ positively selected. Every receptor here comes from a man younger than 30 in good health.

V usage is TRBV6-6 and J usage is TRBJ1-1; D is perhaps TRBD1 (6 bases). Trimming cost V 2 bases and J 1 base, with 8 bases left between them. The germline V gene has CDR1 MNHNY and CDR2 SVGAGI (reference sequence). The CDR3 has 14 amino acids. For the CDR3, the DNA is TGTGCCAGCAGTTACGCAGGGGAGAACACTGAAGCTTTCTTT. It specifies CASSYAGENTEAFF.

The chain carries TRBV7-7 and TRBJ2-1; 9 bases are shared with TRBD2. Germline CDR1 reads SSHAT; CDR2 reads FNYEAQ (reference sequence). This CDR3 is built from 15 residues. This chain's CDR3 is CAVTSGSSSYNEQFF. The CDR3 nucleotides are TGTGCTGTAACTAGCGGGTCGAGCTCCTACAATGAGCAGTTCTTC.

V usage is TRBV5-1 and J usage is TRBJ1-1; TRBD1 agrees at 9 bases. Germline V lookup: CDR1 SGHRS, CDR2 YFSETQ. The ends lost 2 bases at V and 5 bases at J; junction bases unmatched: 13. The CDR3 covers 17 residues. Here the CDR3 reads CASSLSGTGTVWTEAFF. The DNA for the CDR3 is TGCGCCAGCAGCTTATCCGGGACAGGGACGGTCTGGACTGAAGCTTTCTTT.

A remark on this clone: At the DNA level, this CDR3 is encoded by other sequences in the same sample as well. This chain uses TRBV5-1 with TRBJ2-5; no clear D. This CDR3 spans 14 amino acids. The ends were cut back, 0 bases at V and 4 bases at J, with 10 bases in the middle. Germline lookup yields CDR1 SGHRS and CDR2 YFSETQ. The CDR3 region is CASSLAQIGETQYF. The CDR3 DNA follows: TGCGCCAGCAGCTTGGCTCAGATTGGAGAGACCCAGTACTTC.

The rearrangement uses TRBV5-1 and TRBJ2-1; 9 nucleotides agree with TRBD2. CDR1 is SGHRS, CDR2 YFSETQ, per germline. CDR3 length equals 14 residues. After removal of 5 bases from V and 12 bases from J, the junction contained 12 bases not matched to a gene. CDR3 protein: CASSRTSDGRRQFF. The DNA of the CDR3 is TGCGCCAGCAGTAGGACTAGCGATGGAAGGCGGCAGTTCTTC. Combining the CDR3 with reference TRBV5-1 and TRBJ2-1 gives the whole variable domain KAGVTQTPRYLIKTRGQQVTLSCSPISGHRSVSWYQQTPGQGLQFLFEYFSETQRNKGNFPGRFSGRQFSNSRSEMNVSTLELGDSALYLCASSRTSDGRRQFFGPGTRLTVL.

The CDR3 DNA sequence: TGTGCCTGGAGTACCTGGGGGGGGCCCCAGCATTTT. Translating gives CAWSTWGGPQHF. This chain links TRBV30 with TRBJ1-5; D is possibly TRBD1 (5 bases). This CDR3 has 12 residues. The V gene lost 2 bases and the J gene lost 9 bases, with 11 bases spanning the gap. Germline CDR1 reads GTSNPN; CDR2 reads SVGIG (reference sequence).

This chain uses TRBV27 with TRBJ1-2; 7 bases match TRBD1. J lost 7 bases, V lost 3 bases, and 5 bases had no gene match. The CDR3 extends over 13 amino acids. Germline V gene data show CDR1 as MNHEY and CDR2 as SMNVEV (reference sequence). The CDR3 is CASSFDRAAGYTF. The CDR3 region has the DNA TGTGCCAGCAGTTTTGACAGGGCTGCTGGCTACACCTTC.

The chain is built from TRBV2 and TRBJ2-2; 10 bases line up with TRBD1. With 6 bases clipped from V and 3 bases from J, the junction kept 4 bases outside the gene matches. CDR3 length: 15 residues. Germline V gives CDR1 SNHLY, CDR2 FYNNEI. Here the CDR3 reads CASRTGGADTGELFF. The CDR3 DNA follows: TGTGCCAGCAGGACAGGGGGCGCTGACACCGGGGAGCTGTTTTTT.

The chain recombines TRBV7-9 with TRBJ1-6, with D uncertain. CDR1 SEHNR and CDR2 FQNEAQ come from the germline V gene (reference sequence). Between the trimmed V and J ends, which lost 5 bases and 1 base, there was a span of 12 bases. The CDR3 has 16 amino acids. The CDR3 region has the DNA TGTGCCAGCAGCCCTCCGGGAGGATCCTATAATTCACCCCTCCACTTT. This gives the protein CASSPPGGSYNSPLHF. The full variable domain, rest sourced from reference TRBV7-9 and TRBJ1-6, is DTGVSQNPRHKITKRGQNVTFRCDPISEHNRLYWYRQTLGQGPEFLTYFQNEAQLEKSRLLSDRFSAERPKGSFSTLEIQRTEQGDSAMYLCASSPPGGSYNSPLHFGNGTRLTVT.

The gene calls are TRBV6-1 and TRBJ1-5; weak D call: TRBD1 (6 bases). The ends were cut back, 4 bases at V and 5 bases at J, with 12 bases in the middle. The CDR3 length is 14 residues. The germline V gene encodes CDR1 MNHNS and CDR2 SASEGT. The CDR3 protein is CASSGQVSDQPQHF. The CDR3 coding sequence is TGTGCCAGCAGTGGACAGGTGAGCGATCAGCCCCAGCATTTT.

This clone was observed a single time. The chain recombines TRBV4-2 with TRBJ2-5; 10 bases are a match to TRBD2. CDR1 is LGHNA and CDR2 is YNFKEQ in the germline V gene. With V trimmed by 0 bases and J by 4 bases, 2 bases remained unmatched. This CDR3 contains 15 residues. The CDR3 loop is CASSQETSGRETQYF. CDR3 bases: TGTGCCAGCAGCCAAGAGACTAGCGGGCGAGAGACCCAGTACTTC.

The chain links TRBV9 to TRBJ2-2; D perhaps matches TRBD2 (6 bases). Germline V gene lookup returns CDR1 SGDLS and CDR2 YYNGEE. V lost 7 bases and J lost 2, with 15 bases in between. The CDR3 runs to 15 residues. The DNA of the CDR3 is TGTGCCAGCGACCTCGGGACTTCCAACACCGGGGAGCTGTTTTTT. Translated, it gives CASDLGTSNTGELFF.

The chain links TRBV6-6 to TRBJ2-1, with D tentatively TRBD2 (5 bases). There are 11 residues in the CDR3. CDR1 and CDR2 (germline): MNHNY, SVGAGI (reference sequence). The V gene lost 6 bases and the J gene lost 8 bases, with 8 bases spanning the gap. The CDR3 here is CASRARDEQFF. The CDR3 DNA sequence: TGTGCCAGCAGGGCGCGGGATGAGCAGTTCTTC.

This clone was detected only once. The chain recombines TRBV5-6 with TRBJ2-7, with D tentatively TRBD2 (5 bases). This CDR3 has 16 amino acids. CDR1 is SGHDT, CDR2 YYEEEE, per germline. Trimming cost V 5 bases and J 4 bases, with 22 bases left between them. CDR3 bases: TGTGCCAGCAGAAACCACAAGGAGCGGCTATTATACGAGCAGTACTTC. Translated, it gives CASRNHKERLLYEQYF.

V is TRBV4-1 and J is TRBJ2-1; the D gene is possibly TRBD1 (5 bases). The CDR3 totals 13 residues. The germline gives CDR1 MGHRA, CDR2 YSYEKL. Trimming removed 0 bases at V and 5 bases at J, with 5 bases between. In DNA, the CDR3 is TGCGCCAGCAGCCAAGACAGGGACAATGAGCAGTTCTTC. Residues: CASSQDRDNEQFF.

The chain carries TRBV28 and TRBJ2-1; the match to TRBD1 covers 7 bases. With V trimmed by 6 bases and J by 9 bases, 5 bases remained unmatched. Germline V gene lookup returns CDR1 MDHEN and CDR2 SYDVKM. CDR3 size: 12 residues. The CDR3: CASSNPGGEQFF. The CDR3, as DNA: TGTGCCAGCAGCAATCCAGGGGGTGAGCAGTTCTTC.

The V gene is TRBV10-3, the J gene TRBJ2-4, with D unresolved. The germline V gene has CDR1 ENHRY and CDR2 SYGVKD. V lost 0 bases, J lost 2 bases, and 8 bases lay in between. There are 15 residues in the CDR3. CDR3: CAISESNAPKNIQYF. The CDR3 coding sequence is TGTGCCATCAGTGAGTCGAATGCTCCCAAAAACATTCAGTACTTC.

DNA of the CDR3: TGTGCCTGGAGTCGTCGGAGTGCCACCGGGGAGCTGTTTTTT. This translates into CAWSRRSATGELFF. This chain uses TRBV30 with TRBJ2-2; the D is unclear. CDR1 GTSNPN and CDR2 SVGIG come from the germline V gene (reference sequence). V gave up 2 bases and J gave up 4 bases, with 11 bases separating them. This CDR3 comprises 14 residues.

The rearrangement joins TRBV9 to TRBJ1-2, with 8 bases lining up with TRBD1. In germline, CDR1 is SGDLS, CDR2 YYNGEE. V gave up 4 bases and J gave up 2 bases; unmatched junction bases: 4. This CDR3 contains 14 residues. The CDR3 protein is CASSPGQANYGYTF. In DNA, the CDR3 is TGTGCCAGCAGCCCGGGACAGGCCAACTATGGCTACACCTTC. The variable domain in full, with the rest retrieved from reference TRBV9 and TRBJ1-2, is DSGVTQTPKHLITATGQRVTLRCSPRSGDLSVYWYQQSLDQGLQFLIQYYNGEERAKGNILERFSAQQFPDLHSELNLSSLELGDSALYFCASSPGQANYGYTFGSGTRLTVV.

J is TRBJ1-1 and V is TRBV6-6; the D is unclear. CDR3 length: 12 residues. Germline assignment: CDR1 MNHNY and CDR2 SVGAGI (reference sequence). Between the trimmed V and J ends, which lost 6 bases and 1 base, there was a span of 6 bases. The CDR3 DNA is TGTGCCAGCAGCGCAACGAACACTGAAGCTTTCTTT. Its protein product is CASSATNTEAFF.

The chain combines TRBV7-9 with TRBJ2-2; 9 bases agree with TRBD1. The V gene end was trimmed by 4 bases and the J gene end by 4 bases; junction bases not matched to a gene: 4. The germline CDR1 and CDR2 sequences are SEHNR and FQNEAQ (reference sequence). This CDR3 is built from 15 residues. The CDR3 region has the DNA TGTGCCAGCAGCTCCGGGACAGGGTTCACCGGGGAGCTGTTTTTT. As protein: CASSSGTGFTGELFF.

In this sample, this clone turned up once. The CDR3 DNA sequence: TGTGCCAGCAGAAGACAGATCACCTACGAGCAGTACTTC. It specifies CASRRQITYEQYF. The rearrangement links TRBV6-5 to TRBJ2-7; D possibly corresponds to TRBD1 (5 bases). The CDR3 length is 13 residues. Germline V gene sequence: CDR1 MNHEY, CDR2 SVGAGI. V lost 6 bases to trimming and J lost 2 bases, with 11 bases between them.

The chain links TRBV4-1 to TRBJ1-4, with D uncertain. Trimming pared 3 bases from V and 2 bases from J, leaving 4 bases between. The CDR3 is 13 amino acids. The germline V gene has CDR1 MGHRA and CDR2 YSYEKL. CDR3 amino acids: CASSQRTNEKLFF. CDR3 nucleotides: TGCGCCAGCAGCCAGAGGACTAATGAAAAACTGTTTTTT.

The chain is built from TRBV7-9 and TRBJ1-4; no definite D call. V lost 5 bases and J 0 bases, leaving 10 bases between the germline ends. This CDR3 has 15 residues. The germline CDR1 and CDR2 sequences are SEHNR and FQNEAQ (reference sequence). The CDR3 DNA is TGTGCCAGCAGCCGAGGATTTTCAACTAATGAAAAACTGTTTTTT. As protein: CASSRGFSTNEKLFF.

Points on this clone: Other nucleotide sequences in the sample specify the same CDR3. The chain uses TRBV5-4 and TRBJ2-3; the match to TRBD2 covers 10 bases. With 2 bases clipped from V and 2 bases from J, the junction kept 5 bases outside the gene matches. Looked up from germline, CDR1 is SGHNT and CDR2 is YYREEE (reference sequence). This CDR3 comprises 16 residues. CDR3 in DNA: TGTGCCAGCAGCTTACCACTAGCGGGGTCCACAGATACGCAGTATTTT. The encoded protein is CASSLPLAGSTDTQYF.